What follows are 17 T cell receptor beta chains derived from one specimen sequenced in a study of early T cells in non-severe SARS-CoV-2 infection (dated by TCRdb to 2020 to 2022). Libraries were built with 5' RACE. Sequencing relied on a NextSeq 500. Using fastp trimming at Q25 and MiXCR clonotype assembly, TCRdb reanalyzed the public sequencing data and kept in-frame beta chains. Every CDR3 protein is listed once, alongside the most common genes and DNA of its rows. The sample records tens of thousands of distinct CDR3 sequences, roughly 4% of which are singletons. Of the sample, 3% is held by the ten largest clones. Sequencing was carried out using whole blood. The receptors were sampled from an adult who was a healthcare worker with PCR-confirmed SARS-CoV-2 infection or an uninfected control (not recorded which).

This clonotype was seen at least ten times. The chain recombines TRBV10-2 with TRBJ2-3; 10 bases are shared with TRBD2. Trimming at V came to 6 bases and at J to 0 bases, leaving 3 bases not matched to a gene. CDR3 size: 15 residues. Germline CDR1 and CDR2: WSHSY and SAAADI. The CDR3 nucleotides read TGCGCCAGCAGGGAACTAGCGGGGAGCACAGATACGCAGTATTTT. This gives the protein CASRELAGSTDTQYF.

Many counts were recorded for this clonotype. V is TRBV6-6 and J is TRBJ2-7; perhaps D is TRBD1 or TRBD2 (5 bases each). The CDR3 runs 14 residues. CDR1 MNHNY and CDR2 SVGAGI come from the germline V gene (reference sequence). V lost 5 bases and J lost 6, with 17 bases in between. The CDR3 loop reads CASSPGTSSGEQYF. The CDR3 nucleotides are TGTGCCAGCAGTCCCGGGACGAGTTCTGGCGAGCAGTACTTC.

This clonotype was seen many times. The V call is TRBV5-1, the J call TRBJ1-4; tentatively, D is TRBD1 (6 bases). Germline-derived CDR1 and CDR2 are SGHRS and YFSETQ. The CDR3 extends over 15 amino acids. The germline V and J ends were trimmed by 1 base and 10 bases, with 17 bases remaining between them. The CDR3 nucleotides read TGCGCCAGCAGCTTGTACGGGGGCATGGAGACAAAACTGTTTTTT. It codes for CASSLYGGMETKLFF.

Many counts were recorded for this clonotype. The V gene is TRBV6-1, the J gene TRBJ2-7; 7 positions match TRBD2. The length of the CDR3 is 17 residues. Per germline, CDR1 MNHNS and CDR2 SASEGT. Trimming took 3 bases from V and 2 from J; bases not matched to a gene: 13. The CDR3 DNA sequence: TGTGCCAGCAGTGATGGGGACTACCTTGTTGCACCCTACGAGCAGTACTTC. It encodes CASSDGDYLVAPYEQYF.

This clonotype came up many times. This sequence joins TRBV18 and TRBJ2-2; D might be TRBD1 (5 bases). The CDR3 spans 11 residues. V shed 8 bases and J shed 6 bases, with 7 bases lying between them. Per germline, CDR1 KGHSH and CDR2 LQKENI. DNA of the CDR3: TGTGCCAGCCTGGGGCCCGGGGAGCTGTTTTTT. This gives the protein CASLGPGELFF.

This clonotype was found many times. The chain recombines TRBV7-3 with TRBJ1-2; possibly TRBD1 for D (6 bases). The V gene lost 5 bases and the J gene lost 2 bases, with 18 bases spanning the gap. The CDR3 has 16 amino acids. Germline CDR1 and CDR2: SGHTA and FQGTGA. This CDR3 reads CASSPVAGAGNYGYTF. Written as DNA, the CDR3 is TGTGCCAGCAGCCCAGTCGCAGGGGCGGGGAACTATGGCTACACCTTC.

This clonotype was counted many times. The rearrangement joins TRBV20-1 to TRBJ1-6; D possibly corresponds to TRBD1 (6 bases). CDR3 length: 16 residues. Trimming cost V 3 bases and J 7 bases, with 19 bases left between them. Germline loops: CDR1 DFQATT, CDR2 SNEGSKA (reference sequence). The CDR3 is CSARDRVDSGNSPLHF. The CDR3 DNA follows: TGCAGTGCTAGGGATAGGGTGGACAGCGGAAATTCACCCCTCCACTTT.

This clonotype was observed a few times. The chain joins TRBV25-1 to TRBJ2-5; the D gene is possibly TRBD2 (7 bases). CDR1 and CDR2 from the germline V gene are MGHDK and SYGVNS. The length of the CDR3 is 16 residues. Trimming stripped 6 bases from V and 1 base from J, with 18 bases between. The CDR3 DNA follows: TGTGCCAGCAGCCTATCGACCGGGGGGCCCCAAGAGACCCAGTACTTC. Protein sequence: CASSLSTGGPQETQYF.

The table lists this clonotype with many counts. V usage is TRBV29-1 and J usage is TRBJ1-2; D gene uncertain. Germline CDR1 reads SQVTM; CDR2 reads ANQGSEA. Between the trimmed V and J ends, which lost 0 bases and 6 bases, there was a span of 5 bases. The CDR3 contains 11 residues. The CDR3, as DNA: TGCAGCGTTGAAGAGCAGCATGGCTACACCTTC. It translates to CSVEEQHGYTF.

This clonotype was counted ten times or more. The J gene is TRBJ2-7, the V gene TRBV19; TRBD1 might be the D (6 bases). The V gene's germline CDR1 is LNHDA and CDR2 SQIVND (reference sequence). Trimming pared 1 base from V and 5 bases from J, leaving 12 bases between. The CDR3 extends over 14 amino acids. CDR3 amino acids: CASSIAGTSHEQYF. The CDR3 DNA is TGTGCCAGTAGTATAGCCGGGACATCCCACGAGCAGTACTTC.

This rearrangement joins TRBV20-1 to TRBJ2-7, with TRBD2 matching over 10 bases. Per germline, CDR1 DFQATT and CDR2 SNEGSKA (reference sequence). With V trimmed by 2 bases and J by 0 bases, 4 bases remained unmatched. The CDR3 runs to 15 residues. CDR3 sequence (DNA): TGCAGTGCTAGATTCGGGACTAGCGACTCCTACGAGCAGTACTTC. Protein: CSARFGTSDSYEQYF.

This clonotype was seen repeatedly, ten times or more. The chain joins TRBV7-9 to TRBJ2-1; D is undetermined. The germline V gene encodes CDR1 SEHNR and CDR2 FQNEAQ (reference sequence). V lost 3 bases and J lost 0, with 6 bases in between. The length of the CDR3 is 14 residues. The CDR3 DNA is TGTGCCAGCAGCTTGGTGAGCTCCTACAATGAGCAGTTCTTC. This sequence encodes CASSLVSSYNEQFF.

This clonotype was recorded at least ten times. The rearrangement joins TRBV18 to TRBJ1-1, with 8 bases lining up with TRBD1. The length of the CDR3 is 18 residues. V was pared by 3 bases and J by 6 bases, with 18 bases of the junction left unmatched. Germline assignment: CDR1 KGHSH and CDR2 LQKENI. CDR3 DNA sequence: TGTGCCAGCTCACCGCAAAATCGCGGCCTACAGGGGGTAGCTGAAGCTTTCTTT. Translating it yields CASSPQNRGLQGVAEAFF.

This clonotype was seen many times. The J gene is TRBJ2-3, the V gene TRBV7-6; TRBD2 might be the D (6 bases). This CDR3 is 16 amino acids long. V was shortened by 4 bases and J by 2 bases, with 16 bases between the two germline ends. CDR1 and CDR2 (germline): SGHVS, FNYEAQ. As DNA, the CDR3 is TGTGCCAGCAGCTCAGAGCGGGCCCCTAACACAGATACGCAGTATTTT. This codes for CASSSERAPNTDTQYF.

This clonotype was seen a handful of times. An end of the junction differs from the germline gene, which may be a read error. V is TRBV4-1 and J is TRBJ2-2; D may match TRBD1 or TRBD2 (5 bases each). The CDR3 has 16 residues. CDR1 and CDR2 from the germline V gene are MGHRA and YSYEKL. For the CDR3, the DNA is TGCGCCAGCAGCAAAGACGGGGCCTCGAACACCGGGGAGCTGTTTTTT. Translating it yields CASSKDGASNTGELFF.

The chain joins TRBV12-3 or TRBV12-4 to TRBJ2-2, with 12 bases matching TRBD2. V gave up 6 bases and J gave up 5 bases; unmatched junction bases: 16. The CDR3 is 19 residues long. The CDR3 DNA sequence: TGTGCCAGCAGCACTAGCGGGAGGATCCCCCCCCGTGGTACCGGGGAGCTGTTTTTT. Translated: CASSTSGRIPPRGTGELFF.

This clonotype was counted many times. The chain recombines TRBV11-2 with TRBJ2-5; 7 nucleotides agree with TRBD1. V shed 5 bases, J shed 2 bases, and the junction held 5 bases outside the gene matches. This CDR3 contains 14 residues. The V gene's germline CDR1 is SGHAT and CDR2 FQNNGV. This CDR3 is CASSRQGFQETQYF. The CDR3 bases are TGTGCCAGCAGCAGACAGGGTTTTCAAGAGACCCAGTACTTC.